This entry lists 26 T cell receptor beta chains sequenced from one sample in a study of blood T cells in healthy people across ages. PCR was performed a second time for about 7 to 11 cycles using a sample-barcoded 5' primer and a J-beta primer mix. TCRdb processed the 5' RACE reads anew with MiXCR; each CDR3 protein has one entry. This table holds hundreds of thousands of distinct CDR3 sequences, 62% found once. The sample taken for sequencing was blood. The receptors were sampled from a man under 40 in good health.

This clonotype was counted only a few times. The chain couples TRBV6-5 to TRBJ1-4, with D possibly TRBD1 on 6 matching bases. CDR1 and CDR2 (germline): MNHEY, SVGAGI. The V gene lost 6 bases and the J gene lost 5 bases, with 16 bases spanning the gap. The CDR3 contains 15 residues. CDR3 bases: TGTGCCAGCAGACGTAGACAGGCGGGGAATGAAAAACTGTTTTTT. Its translation is CASRRRQAGNEKLFF.

A note on this clonotype: Since a much larger clone is just one base distant, this may be a read error. The chain combines TRBV12-3 or TRBV12-4 with TRBJ1-5; unclear D gene. Trimming pared 7 bases from V and 7 bases from J, leaving 11 bases between. The CDR3 loop spans 12 amino acids. DNA for the CDR3: TGTGCCAGCATTTACTCGAGCCAGCCCCAGCATTTT. Its translation: CASIYSSQPQHF.

This chain joins TRBV7-2 and TRBJ2-3; the match to TRBD2 covers 10 bases. The CDR3 contains 14 residues. Germline loops: CDR1 SGHTA, CDR2 FQGNSA. Unmatched junction bases numbered 4, after V lost 7 bases and J lost 3 bases. CDR3 DNA: TGTGCCAGCACGAGAGCGGGGGGGACAGATACGCAGTATTTT. It specifies CASTRAGGTDTQYF.

This clonotype has a count of ten or more. The chain combines TRBV6-5 with TRBJ2-3; D is undetermined. Germline V gene sequence: CDR1 MNHEY, CDR2 SVGAGI. V shed 0 bases and J shed 0 bases, with 7 bases lying between them. This CDR3 is 15 amino acids long. The CDR3 nucleotides read TGTGCCAGCAGTTACTCGCTCCGGAGCACAGATACGCAGTATTTT. This sequence encodes CASSYSLRSTDTQYF.

The genes are TRBV7-2 and TRBJ1-4, with D hard to call. V shed 2 bases and J shed 0 bases, with 7 bases lying between them. The CDR3 loop spans 15 amino acids. Germline assignment: CDR1 SGHTA and CDR2 FQGNSA. The CDR3 DNA follows: TGTGCCAGCAGCTTAAGTCAGGCAACTAATGAAAAACTGTTTTTT. This gives the protein CASSLSQATNEKLFF.

The chain employs TRBV15 and TRBJ2-1, with D perhaps matching TRBD1 (5 bases). The germline CDR1 and CDR2 sequences are LNHNV and YYDKDF (reference sequence). V was cut by 0 bases and J by 2 bases, with 8 bases left in between. The CDR3 runs to 15 residues. CDR3: CATSRDRAAYNEQFF. The CDR3 region has the DNA TGTGCCACCAGCAGAGACAGGGCGGCCTACAATGAGCAGTTCTTC.

V usage is TRBV10-3 and J usage is TRBJ2-1; 8 bases match TRBD1. The ends lost 7 bases at V and 0 bases at J; junction bases unmatched: 8. The CDR3 runs 16 residues. Germline V gives CDR1 ENHRY, CDR2 SYGVKD. CDR3: CAITRGQGSSYNEQFF. CDR3 sequence (DNA): TGTGCCATCACCAGAGGACAGGGAAGCTCCTACAATGAGCAGTTCTTC.

The chain couples TRBV20-1 to TRBJ2-1; 7 nucleotides match TRBD2. Germline CDR1 is DFQATT and CDR2 is SNEGSKA (reference sequence). CDR3 length equals 13 residues. The J segment lost 6 bases and the V segment lost 6 bases, leaving 8 bases of the junction unmatched. CDR3 sequence: CSAGGTIINEQFF. The CDR3 DNA sequence: TGCAGTGCGGGTGGGACTATCATCAATGAGCAGTTCTTC.

The gene calls are TRBV3-1 and TRBJ2-7; D gene uncertain. V was shortened by 0 bases and J by 2 bases, with 11 bases between the two germline ends. The germline V gene encodes CDR1 LGHDT and CDR2 YNNKEL (reference sequence). This CDR3 has 15 residues. The CDR3 DNA sequence: TGTGCCAGCAGCCAAGAACTCGACCGCACCTACGAGCAGTACTTC. Amino acid sequence: CASSQELDRTYEQYF.

This rearrangement joins TRBV6-7 to TRBJ2-1, with 9 bases that match TRBD2. TRBV6-7 is designated an ORF whose function remains uncertain. There are 19 residues in the CDR3. J lost 4 bases, V lost 6 bases, and 19 bases had no gene match. CDR3 DNA: TGTGCCAGCAGCTACGGAGGGTACCCGTCTAGCGGGGAGTACAATGAGCAGTTCTTC. This encodes CASSYGGYPSSGEYNEQFF.

The V call is TRBV29-1, the J call TRBJ2-6; tentative D call: TRBD2 (6 bases). Germline CDR1 and CDR2: SQVTM and ANQGSEA. V lost 6 bases to trimming and J lost 0 bases, with 18 bases between them. This CDR3 comprises 17 residues. The CDR3 nucleotides are TGCAGCGTGCCGACTAGTTCGACTATCTCTGGGGCCAACGTCCTGACTTTC. Its translation: CSVPTSSTISGANVLTF.

Only a few counts were recorded for this clonotype. The J gene is TRBJ2-7, the V gene TRBV12-3 or TRBV12-4; 7 bases match TRBD1. The CDR3 runs to 13 residues. The V gene end was trimmed by 6 bases and the J gene end by 1 base; junction bases not matched to a gene: 3. The DNA for the CDR3 is TGTGCCAGCAGAAAGGACAGGTCCTACGAGCAGTACTTC. Its translation: CASRKDRSYEQYF.

The genes are TRBV6-6 and TRBJ2-5; no clear D gene. This CDR3 is 15 amino acids long. The V gene lost 5 bases and the J gene lost 2 bases, with 15 bases spanning the gap. Germline V gives CDR1 MNHNY, CDR2 SVGAGI (reference sequence). CDR3 amino acids: CASSPPTKAQETQYF. The CDR3 nucleotides read TGTGCCAGCAGTCCGCCGACAAAAGCGCAAGAGACCCAGTACTTC.

In this sample, this clonotype turned up many times. This chain's CDR3 is CASRSSEEQYF. CDR3 bases: TGTGCCAGCCGCTCTTCGGAAGAGCAGTACTTC. This rearrangement joins TRBV2 to TRBJ2-7, with unresolved D. This CDR3 has 11 amino acids. Per germline, CDR1 SNHLY and CDR2 FYNNEI. V was clipped by 8 bases and J by 7 bases, with 12 bases between them.

In its sample, this clonotype was seen a few times. The V and J genes are TRBV3-1 and TRBJ2-3, with 13 bases identical to TRBD2. Germline V gene data show CDR1 as LGHDT and CDR2 as YNNKEL (reference sequence). The length of the CDR3 is 18 residues. Germline trimming cut 4 bases from V and 5 bases from J; bases unmatched to any gene: 12. The CDR3 sequence is CASSPPGLAGLPGDTQYF. CDR3 sequence (DNA): TGTGCCAGCAGCCCCCCGGGACTAGCGGGGCTCCCCGGAGATACGCAGTATTTT.

The chain joins TRBV12-3 or TRBV12-4 to TRBJ1-2; maybe TRBD1 (5 bases). The CDR3 loop spans 14 amino acids. V gave up 6 bases and J gave up 4 bases, with 15 bases separating them. In DNA, the CDR3 is TGTGCCAGCAGCCGCCCCACAGGAACCTATGGCTACACCTTC. This translates into CASSRPTGTYGYTF.

The J gene is TRBJ2-1, the V gene TRBV24-1; the D is unclear. Per germline, CDR1 KGHDR and CDR2 SFDVKD. The CDR3 consists of 15 residues. The V gene lost 3 bases and the J gene lost 5 bases, with 13 bases spanning the gap. Here the CDR3 DNA reads TGTGCCACCAGTGATGAGTCCGACATAGACAATGAGCAGTTCTTC. The encoded protein is CATSDESDIDNEQFF.

The gene calls are TRBV2 and TRBJ1-3, with D uncertain. The CDR3 runs 14 residues. Germline values: CDR1 SNHLY, CDR2 FYNNEI. V was cut by 4 bases and J by 4 bases, with 11 bases left in between. The chain's CDR3 is CASSVSSSGNTIYF. As DNA, the CDR3 is TGTGCCAGCAGTGTATCCAGTTCAGGAAACACCATATATTTT.

Details on this clonotype: Compared with germline, one end of the junction differs, possibly owing to a read error. The rearrangement uses TRBV4-3 and TRBJ2-5, with D unclear. Judging by the DNA end, TRBJ2-7 fits better; the J call may be wrong. CDR1 LGHNA and CDR2 YSLEER come from the germline V gene. The CDR3 sequence is 15 residues long. CDR3 DNA sequence: TGCGCCAGCAGCCAAGATTTTTACATCTCCTGCGAGCAGTACTTC. It specifies CASSQDFYISCEQYF.

The chain recombines TRBV6-2 or TRBV6-3 with TRBJ1-2; no definite D call. The V gene lost 4 bases and the J gene lost 0 bases, with 12 bases spanning the gap. CDR3 length equals 15 residues. The germline CDR1 and CDR2 sequences are MNHEY and SVGEGT. The chain's CDR3 is CASSSVGTSNYGYTF. CDR3 sequence (DNA): TGTGCCAGCAGTTCGGTGGGAACCTCTAACTATGGCTACACCTTC.

V is TRBV4-1 and J is TRBJ2-4; 7 bases fit TRBD1. The CDR3 is 14 amino acids. In germline, CDR1 is MGHRA, CDR2 YSYEKL. The V gene end was trimmed by 4 bases and the J gene end by 5 bases; junction bases not matched to a gene: 5. CDR3 DNA: TGCGCCAGCAGCCTCGGACAGGCTCAAAACATTCAGTACTTC. Amino acid sequence: CASSLGQAQNIQYF.

This chain connects TRBV4-3 to TRBJ2-3, with 9 bases that match TRBD1. This CDR3 has 16 residues. Per germline, CDR1 LGHNA and CDR2 YSLEER. The V gene end was trimmed by 3 bases and the J gene end by 1 base; junction bases not matched to a gene: 5. The CDR3 bases are TGCGCCAGCAGCCAGGACAGGGGAGCGGGCACAGATACGCAGTATTTT. It is translated as CASSQDRGAGTDTQYF.

This clonotype was recorded a few times. The chain uses TRBV20-1 and TRBJ1-2; 8 nucleotides match TRBD1. Germline lookup yields CDR1 DFQATT and CDR2 SNEGSKA (reference sequence). The junction had 3 bases not matched to a gene; V was cut back by 5 bases and J by 4 bases. The CDR3 has 12 amino acids. DNA for the CDR3: TGCAGTGCTCCGACAGGGGTCTATGGCTACACCTTC. Translation: CSAPTGVYGYTF.

On this clonotype itself: The junction departs from the called germline gene at one end, perhaps through a read error. The genes are TRBV12-3 or TRBV12-4 and TRBJ2-4; D perhaps matches TRBD1 (5 bases). The CDR3 is 14 amino acids. The CDR3 protein is CASSRTGIENIQYF. The CDR3 DNA reads as TGTGCCAGCAGCCGCACAGGAATCGAAAACATCCAGTACTTC.

The V gene is TRBV27, the J gene TRBJ1-5; no clear D. The germline V and J ends were trimmed by 2 bases and 2 bases, with 10 bases remaining between them. CDR1 is MNHEY and CDR2 is SMNVEV in the germline V gene (reference sequence). CDR3 length: 15 amino acids. The CDR3 DNA follows: TGTGCCAGCAGTTTAGGAAAGGGTCGCAATCAGCCCCAGCATTTT. Its translation: CASSLGKGRNQPQHF.

V and J are TRBV6-2 or TRBV6-3 and TRBJ2-3; 11 bases agree with TRBD2. The length of the CDR3 is 18 residues. After removal of 4 bases from V and 5 bases from J, the junction contained 14 bases not matched to a gene. The germline V gene has CDR1 MNHEY and CDR2 SVGEGT. This CDR3 is CASSFLFVAGGREDTQYF. DNA of the CDR3: TGTGCCAGCAGTTTCCTCTTCGTAGCGGGGGGGCGTGAAGATACGCAGTATTTT.